This record covers a single T cell receptor beta chain. It lacks a known antigen. These data are taken from a study of T cell clonality in common variable immunodeficiency (dated by TCRdb to the mid-2010s). What the authors observed across the whole study: The authors noted that sequencing repertoires of T cell subpopulations would be needed to clarify what caused the increased clonality in CVID. TCRbeta clonality was higher in CVID subjects than in healthy controls (t-test p = 0.018), and the increase was most characteristic of about a third of subjects. Differences among patients in the CVID cohort limited the correlations between repertoire features and clinical complications. Fewer deletions and N-nucleotide insertions were reportedly observed in CVID TCRbeta sequences, and highly modified clones with 13 or more V deletions were reportedly absent from CVID TCRbeta sequences. Healthy controls shared more TCRbeta clones with each other than CVID subjects shared among themselves (p < 0.0001). Although equal DNA input was used, an average of roughly 85,000 unique sequences per sample was obtained for controls, compared with about 31,547 for CVID samples.

CVID was diagnosed by standard criteria: serum IgG, IgA and/or IgM reduced below normal range, plus specific antibody deficiency. A total of 45 or so subjects (roughly 15 female and 29 male; age range about 9 to 64 years, mean age roughly 40) were included in the CVID group. Most of the CVID patients and most of the healthy controls were of Caucasian heritage. At the time of study participation, every CVID subject had been on replacement immunoglobulin therapy for at least one year. At the time of blood collection, no CVID subject was ill or was being treated with immunomodulatory or immunosuppressive medication. From each donor, roughly 4.5 to 8.5 ml of heparinized peripheral whole blood was collected. Genomic DNA from adults with common variable immune deficiency (CVID) and from healthy adult controls was used to sequence TCRbeta CDR3 repertoires. Diluted blood was density-centrifuged over Hypaque 1077 or Ficoll-Paque to isolate peripheral blood mononuclear cells. Unsorted mononuclear cells served as the source of genomic DNA, which was extracted either by Qiagen column purification or by a centrifugation-based method.

For sequencing, equivalent amounts of genomic DNA were input from CVID and control samples. For every sample, a 60 bp segment covering the rearranged TCRbeta CDR3 region was amplified and then sequenced. The immunoSEQ assay, a bias-corrected multiplex PCR combined with high-throughput sequencing, was used to amplify TCRbeta. In the source study's methods: Every unique nucleotide sequence was considered a clone and was annotated with V, D and J genes, copy number and frequency. Sequences were labeled productive if in frame, and non-productive if out of frame or containing stop codons. Clonality was calculated from Shannon's entropy as previously described. Mean CDR3 Kyte-Doolittle hydropathy was derived from the predicted amino acid sequences of productive clones. Using the R hclust function, scaled V gene usage was clustered hierarchically with Manhattan distance and complete linkage. To assess clone sharing by CDR3 amino acid sequence, 12 repertoires per group were resampled over 100 rounds. Repertoires were searched for 65 to 75 published EBV-specific and 245 published CMV-specific TCRbeta sequences. Analysis left out two CVID samples that produced under 10,000 sequences, so roughly 45 CVID repertoires remained. In TCRdb, the immuneACCESS table is reduced to in-frame sequences with V and J assigned. These tables do not hold every clone; where another copy was compared, an unresolved V gene accounts for under half, and the others remain unexplained. V and J calls and clone size follow that table, whereas D and trimming were derived from the DNA. This sample is represented by about 19,000 clones, with no singletons among them. The ten top clones hold under 30% of the sample.

This TCR was sampled from a human donor with common variable immunodeficiency. What was sequenced was peripheral blood mononuclear cells.

CDR3 region: CASSTSGESYNEQFF. CDR3 DNA (partial): TGTGCCAGCAGCACTAGCGGGGAGTCCTACAATGAG. The sequence is built from TRBV11-3 and TRBJ2-1, and 10 junction bases match TRBD2. Sequencing ends 3 residues short of the CDR3 end; the germline J gene provides the rest. CDR1 and CDR2, per the germline V gene, are SGHNT and YENEEA. The CDR3 starts with the cysteine, ends with the phenylalanine, and has 15 residues. Shown are 36 bases from within the CDR3, in frame from base 1. At the junction V is shortened by 5 bases and J by 1 base; bases outside the gene matches: 2.